The 31 T cell receptor beta chains given below trace back to one sample, sequenced in a study of cytomegalovirus exposure and HLA in healthy donors. Use of 60 Vbeta and 13 Jbeta primers characterized the PCR. Sequencing was performed with immunoSEQ multiplex PCR; in TCRdb, only in-frame clones are kept and a portion is missing. This listing includes 150,000 to 200,000 clones. The sequenced material came from PBMCs. Source of these receptors: a man aged 25-45 years in good health and CMV-seronegative.

This chain uses TRBV19 with TRBJ1-2; D call uncertain. With 3 bases removed from V and 5 bases from J, the gap between germline ends came to 16 bases. There are 15 residues in the CDR3. Per the germline V gene, CDR1 is LNHDA and CDR2 is SQIVND (reference sequence). The CDR3 DNA reads as TGTGCCAGTAGTATCATCACCATTGCCGGTTATGGCTACACCTTC. Encoded protein: CASSIITIAGYGYTF.

This rearrangement joins TRBV28 to TRBJ2-1, with D tentatively TRBD1 (7 bases). The CDR3 contains 15 residues. Germline V gene lookup returns CDR1 MDHEN and CDR2 SYDVKM. Deletions cut 4 bases from V and 1 base from J, with 11 bases between. Written as DNA, the CDR3 is TGTGCCAGCAGTTCAGGGGGGTTATCCTACAATGAGCAGTTCTTC. Protein sequence: CASSSGGLSYNEQFF.

About this clone itself: Other DNA sequences in the sample encode the same CDR3. The chain combines TRBV18 with TRBJ1-5; a weak D match, TRBD1 (5 bases). CDR3 length: 15 residues. V lost 0 bases, J lost 5 bases, and 11 bases lay in between. Germline assignment: CDR1 KGHSH and CDR2 LQKENI. The CDR3 sequence is CASSPPGQDHQPQHF. The CDR3 bases are TGTGCCAGCTCACCACCGGGGCAGGATCATCAGCCCCAGCATTTT.

Remarks on this clone: Relative to the germline gene, one junction end is altered; a read error may explain this. V gene TRBV5-4 combines with J gene TRBJ1-6; 10 positions agree with TRBD1. The CDR3 has 14 residues. Germline CDR1 and CDR2: SGHNT and YYREEE (reference sequence). DNA for the CDR3: TGTGCCAGCGGATGGACAGGGGGTAATTCATCCCTCCACTTT. Its protein product is CASGWTGGNSSLHF.

The chain links TRBV10-3 to TRBJ2-1; 9 bases agree with TRBD1. Germline V gene sequence: CDR1 ENHRY, CDR2 SYGVKD. The ends lost 4 bases at V and 8 bases at J; junction bases unmatched: 9. The CDR3 covers 15 residues. In nucleotides, the CDR3 is TGTGCCATCAGTGCCCCGGGACAGGGTGGCGATGAGCAGTTCTTC. This encodes CAISAPGQGGDEQFF.

This chain connects TRBV15 to TRBJ2-7; D is uncertain. The germline V gene encodes CDR1 LNHNV and CDR2 YYDKDF (reference sequence). V dropped 1 base and J dropped 1 base, with 8 bases sitting between them. This CDR3 spans 14 amino acids. The CDR3 coding sequence is TGTGCCACCAGCAGAGTCATCGGTTCCTACGAGCAGTACTTC. Amino acids: CATSRVIGSYEQYF.

The rearrangement joins TRBV7-2 to TRBJ2-7, with 7 bases aligning to TRBD1. V shed 2 bases and J 5 bases; nucleotides not matched to a gene: 15. The V gene's germline CDR1 is SGHTA and CDR2 FQGNSA. The CDR3 sequence is 17 residues long. The CDR3 here is CASSLNPLGGARDEQYF. In nucleotides, the CDR3 is TGTGCCAGCAGCTTAAACCCGTTAGGGGGCGCAAGGGACGAGCAGTACTTC.

The chain carries TRBV18 and TRBJ1-2; 7 nucleotides agree with TRBD1. CDR3 length equals 17 residues. J lost 4 bases, V lost 0 bases, and 11 bases had no gene match. The germline CDR1 and CDR2 sequences are KGHSH and LQKENI. The CDR3 coding sequence is TGTGCCAGCTCACCACCGAGTCGAGGGGGCTTGGGCTATGGCTACACCTTC. Translation gives CASSPPSRGGLGYGYTF.

J is TRBJ2-3 and V is TRBV10-1; perhaps TRBD1 as D (6 bases). Germline CDR1 WNHNN, CDR2 SYGVQD (reference sequence). The germline V and J ends were trimmed by 5 bases and 4 bases, with 16 bases remaining between them. The CDR3 extends over 15 amino acids. The CDR3: CASSLPGPGADTQYF. The CDR3 DNA sequence: TGCGCCAGCAGTCTTCCGGGCCCAGGGGCAGATACGCAGTATTTT.

This chain joins TRBV6-1 and TRBJ1-5; 8 nucleotides align to TRBD1. Trimming took 2 bases from V and 6 from J; bases not matched to a gene: 3. Germline V gene sequence: CDR1 MNHNS, CDR2 SASEGT. This CDR3 has 14 amino acids. The CDR3 is CASSEQGAAQPQHF. DNA for the CDR3: TGTGCCAGCAGTGAACAGGGGGCCGCTCAGCCCCAGCATTTT.

The V call is TRBV29-1, the J call TRBJ2-5; 11 bases line up with TRBD1. V gave up 7 bases and J gave up 5 bases; unmatched junction bases: 12. Germline loops: CDR1 SQVTM, CDR2 ANQGSEA. CDR3 length: 15 amino acids. The CDR3 DNA follows: TGCAGCGCCATCAGGTGGACAGGGGGCGGGGAGACCCAGTACTTC. Residues: CSAIRWTGGGETQYF.

The chain links TRBV9 to TRBJ1-4; D is perhaps TRBD1 (5 bases). The length of the CDR3 is 16 residues. CDR1 and CDR2 (germline): SGDLS, YYNGEE. Trimming took 0 bases from V and 0 from J, leaving 9 bases between them. CDR3 loop: CASSVGGATTNEKLFF. The CDR3 DNA sequence: TGTGCCAGCAGCGTAGGCGGGGCCACAACTAATGAAAAACTGTTTTTT.

The rearrangement uses TRBV6-5 and TRBJ1-5; no clear D gene. The CDR3 is 13 amino acids. The V gene lost 6 bases and the J gene lost 2 bases, with 8 bases spanning the gap. Germline lookup yields CDR1 MNHEY and CDR2 SVGAGI. DNA of the CDR3: TGTGCCAGCAGCCCCCAGGGCAATCAGCCCCAGCATTTT. As protein: CASSPQGNQPQHF.

V usage is TRBV18 and J usage is TRBJ2-1, with 8 nucleotides matching TRBD1. The trim removed 0 bases at V and 13 bases at J, leaving 5 bases unmatched. In germline, CDR1 is KGHSH, CDR2 LQKENI. CDR3 length: 13 amino acids. In DNA, the CDR3 is TGTGCCAGCTCACCACCGGGTCAGGGGGCCCAGTTCTTC. It is translated as CASSPPGQGAQFF.

The rearrangement uses TRBV6-5 and TRBJ2-3; D is possibly TRBD1 (5 bases). Trimming took off 7 bases at V and 0 bases at J, with 14 bases between the two ends. This CDR3 has 15 residues. Germline lookup yields CDR1 MNHEY and CDR2 SVGAGI. Written as DNA, the CDR3 is TGTGCCAGCACCGACCTGACAGTTAGCACAGATACGCAGTATTTT. Amino acids: CASTDLTVSTDTQYF.

The chain uses TRBV19 and TRBJ1-2, with a possible D match to TRBD1 (5 bases). Looked up from germline, CDR1 is LNHDA and CDR2 is SQIVND (reference sequence). The CDR3 is 17 residues long. V was cut by 4 bases and J by 1 base, with 19 bases left in between. The CDR3 region has the DNA TGTGCCAGTAGTAGTTTCCAGGGCGTTTTACTTAACTATGGCTACACCTTC. As protein: CASSSFQGVLLNYGYTF.

The rearrangement joins TRBV19 to TRBJ2-7; the D gene is possibly TRBD1 (6 bases). Per germline, CDR1 LNHDA and CDR2 SQIVND (reference sequence). The CDR3 has 15 residues. Trimming took 4 bases from V and 2 from J, leaving 15 bases between them. Here the CDR3 reads CASSNFPDRPYEQYF. The CDR3 DNA reads TGTGCCAGTAGTAATTTTCCGGACAGACCCTACGAGCAGTACTTC.

This chain uses TRBV18 with TRBJ1-1; 12 bases agree with TRBD1. Looked up from germline, CDR1 is KGHSH and CDR2 is LQKENI. Trimming cost V 2 bases and J 4 bases; bases outside gene matches: 2. The CDR3 has 15 residues. CDR3 DNA: TGTGCCAGCTCACCAGGGACAGGGGGCAGCACTGAAGCTTTCTTT. It yields the protein CASSPGTGGSTEAFF. The complete variable domain, with remaining parts taken from reference TRBV18 and TRBJ1-1, reads NAGVMQNPRHLVRRRGQEARLRCSPMKGHSHVYWYRQLPEEGLKFMVYLQKENIIDESGMPKERFSAEFPKEGPSILRIQQVVRGDSAAYFCASSPGTGGSTEAFFGQGTRLTVV.

The chain couples TRBV10-3 to TRBJ1-2; tentatively, D is TRBD1 (6 bases). The CDR3 length is 16 residues. CDR1 ENHRY and CDR2 SYGVKD come from the germline V gene. V was clipped by 1 base and J by 0 bases, with 12 bases between them. The CDR3 nucleotides read TGTGCCATCAGTGAGTACTCAGGGGACCCTAACTATGGCTACACCTTC. It codes for CAISEYSGDPNYGYTF.

This chain joins TRBV4-3 and TRBJ1-6, with 9 bases identical to TRBD1. This CDR3 is 14 amino acids long. V lost 4 bases, J lost 10 bases, and 5 bases stayed unmatched. Germline values: CDR1 LGHNA, CDR2 YSLEER. In DNA, the CDR3 is TGCGCCAGCAGCCTCCGGGACAGGGAATCACCCCTCCACTTT. Protein: CASSLRDRESPLHF.

This chain uses TRBV28 with TRBJ1-5; possibly TRBD1 for D (5 bases). Trimming cost V 1 base and J 0 bases, with 13 bases left between them. This CDR3 is 17 amino acids long. Germline V lookup: CDR1 MDHEN, CDR2 SYDVKM. The CDR3 loop reads CASSLFGGADSNQPQHF. CDR3 in DNA: TGTGCCAGCAGTTTATTCGGTGGGGCGGATAGCAATCAGCCCCAGCATTTT.

CDR3 in amino acids: CASSGPGTVNEKLFF. As DNA, the CDR3 is TGTGCCAGCAGTGGACCCGGGACTGTTAATGAAAAACTGTTTTTT. V gene TRBV28 combines with J gene TRBJ1-4, with TRBD1 as a possible D gene (5 bases). The CDR3 sequence is 15 residues long. The V end was cut by 5 bases, the J end by 4 bases, with 14 bases between. In germline, CDR1 is MDHEN, CDR2 SYDVKM.

V and J are TRBV5-4 and TRBJ2-5, with D maybe TRBD2 (7 bases). Germline V CDR1 and CDR2: SGHNT, YYREEE (reference sequence). Trimming cost V 4 bases and J 3 bases, with 19 bases left between them. The CDR3 is made up of 16 amino acids. CDR3 coding DNA: TGTGCCAGCAGCCCGGGGGCGGGCCGGGGGGAAGAGACCCAGTACTTC. Protein product: CASSPGAGRGEETQYF.

The V call is TRBV21-1, the J call TRBJ2-7; TRBD2 was called by the table and not checked on the DNA. TRBV21-1 is a pseudogene locus. This CDR3 spans 16 amino acids. This chain's CDR3 is CASSKAVPPRYYEQYF. CDR3 DNA sequence: TGTGCCAGCAGCAAAGCTGTCCCGCCGAGGTACTACGAGCAGTACTTC.

Points on this clone: Other DNA sequences of this sample code for an identical CDR3. The chain recombines TRBV6-6 with TRBJ2-5; TRBD2 aligns across 9 bases. Germline V gene sequence: CDR1 MNHNY, CDR2 SVGAGI (reference sequence). V was clipped by 9 bases and J by 5 bases; unmatched bases: 10. This CDR3 comprises 14 residues. The CDR3 bases are TGTGCCAGTAGCTCCTCTAGCGGGGCCGAGACCCAGTACTTC. Translation: CASSSSSGAETQYF.

The chain uses TRBV5-1 and TRBJ1-2; D is perhaps TRBD1 (5 bases). Between the trimmed V and J ends, which lost 5 bases and 3 bases, there was a span of 8 bases. The CDR3 is 12 residues long. Germline V gene data show CDR1 as SGHRS and CDR2 as YFSETQ. The CDR3 region has the DNA TGCGCCAGCAGTGAAGGGGACTATGGCTACACCTTC. It translates to CASSEGDYGYTF.

The chain joins TRBV19 to TRBJ1-1; a weak D match, TRBD1 (5 bases). Trimming pared 4 bases from V and 0 bases from J, leaving 15 bases between. This CDR3 has 16 residues. Germline CDR1 and CDR2: LNHDA and SQIVND (reference sequence). Here the CDR3 DNA reads TGTGCCAGTAGTAAAGGGCGGGGCAGTTTGAACACTGAAGCTTTCTTT. Translated: CASSKGRGSLNTEAFF. Full variable domain (outside the CDR3, taken from reference TRBV19 and TRBJ1-1): DGGITQSPKYLFRKEGQNVTLSCEQNLNHDAMYWYRQDPGQGLRLIYYSQIVNDFQKGDIAEGYSVSREKKESFPLTVTSAQKNPTAFYLCASSKGRGSLNTEAFFGQGTRLTVV.

The chain recombines TRBV9 with TRBJ2-7, with D uncertain. CDR1 SGDLS and CDR2 YYNGEE come from the germline V gene. The CDR3 covers 13 residues. The V end was cut by 1 base, the J end by 1 base, with 6 bases between. CDR3 coding DNA: TGTGCCAGCAGCGTATCCCCTTCCTACGAGCAGTACTTC. Amino acid sequence: CASSVSPSYEQYF.

This rearrangement joins TRBV28 to TRBJ2-7, with 10 bases fitting TRBD2. Germline CDR1 reads MDHEN; CDR2 reads SYDVKM. The CDR3 is 16 amino acids. V lost 7 bases to trimming and J lost 5 bases; unmatched junction nucleotides: 14. The CDR3 here is CASKGSDLAGDDEQYF. The DNA for the CDR3 is TGTGCCAGCAAGGGTTCGGATCTAGCGGGAGACGACGAGCAGTACTTC.

CDR3 nucleotide sequence: TGTGCCAGCAGCCAAGATGGGCCGCCCGGGACAGGGATCAACGAGCAGTACTTC. Translated: CASSQDGPPGTGINEQYF. The chain uses TRBV4-2 and TRBJ2-7; 9 nucleotides agree with TRBD1. Germline CDR1 LGHNA, CDR2 YNFKEQ. The V segment lost 0 bases and the J segment 5 bases; nucleotides outside the gene matches: 14. The CDR3 runs to 18 residues.

The chain recombines TRBV30 with TRBJ2-2; 7 nucleotides agree with TRBD1. J was trimmed by 1 base and V by 8 bases; bases with no gene match: 7. CDR3 length: 14 amino acids. From germline, CDR1 is GTSNPN and CDR2 SVGIG (reference sequence). Written as DNA, the CDR3 is TGTGCCCGAAGACAGGGATGGAACACCGGGGAGCTGTTTTTT. Its translation is CARRQGWNTGELFF. Combining the CDR3 with reference TRBV30 and TRBJ2-2 gives the whole variable domain SQTIHQWPATLVQPVGSPLSLECTVEGTSNPNLYWYRQAAGRGLQLLFYSVGIGQISSEVPQNLSASRPQDRQFILSSKKLLLSDSGFYLCARRQGWNTGELFFGEGSRLTVL.